The 26 T cell receptor beta chains below were found in one sample sequenced in a study of T cell changes during pregnancy in multiple sclerosis. Measured with immunoSEQ multiplex PCR; TCRdb has only the in-frame clones, and not every one. The sample consists of 70,000 to 90,000 clones, about 90% of them appearing once. The sequencing used PBMCs, collected in the first trimester of pregnancy. The receptors originated from a female donor in good health, serving as a control in a pregnancy study. Some clones in this sample may be carry-over from other donors' samples.

The chain is built from TRBV29-1 and TRBJ2-1, with D possibly being TRBD2 (6 bases). This CDR3 has 14 amino acids. V was shortened by 6 bases and J by 0 bases, with 12 bases between the two germline ends. From germline, CDR1 is SQVTM and CDR2 ANQGSEA. This CDR3 reads CSVGGLLSYNEQFF. The CDR3 bases are TGCAGCGTCGGCGGACTACTCTCCTACAATGAGCAGTTCTTC.

The CDR3 sequence: CASTPLGRGFYGYTF. The CDR3 DNA follows: TGTGCCAGCACCCCTTTGGGCCGGGGTTTCTATGGCTACACCTTC. This chain connects TRBV2 to TRBJ1-2; D is undetermined. Germline V CDR1 and CDR2: SNHLY, FYNNEI. The CDR3 runs 15 residues. The germline V and J ends were trimmed by 7 bases and 4 bases, with 19 bases remaining between them. Combining the CDR3 with reference TRBV2 and TRBJ1-2 gives the whole variable domain EPEVTQTPSHQVTQMGQEVILRCVPISNHLYFYWYRQILGQKVEFLVSFYNNEISEKSEIFDDQFSVERPDGSNFTLKIRSTKLEDSAMYFCASTPLGRGFYGYTFGSGTRLTVV.

The chain uses TRBV7-9 and TRBJ1-4; tentative D call: TRBD1 (6 bases). CDR1 is SEHNR, CDR2 FQNEAQ, per germline (reference sequence). V lost 5 bases and J lost 7, with 20 bases in between. This CDR3 has 16 amino acids. The CDR3 region has the DNA TGTGCCAGCAGCCGAGTCGTCGGGGGCGGGAGTGAAAAACTGTTTTTT. It is translated as CASSRVVGGGSEKLFF.

The chain couples TRBV4-1 to TRBJ1-1; 10 bases agree with TRBD1. Germline-derived CDR1 and CDR2 are MGHRA and YSYEKL. This CDR3 contains 16 residues. V gave up 4 bases and J gave up 1 base; unmatched junction bases: 6. The CDR3: CASSRRQGARNTEAFF. DNA for the CDR3: TGCGCCAGCAGCCGAAGACAGGGGGCTAGGAACACTGAAGCTTTCTTT.

This chain links TRBV6-5 with TRBJ2-3; 8 bases line up with TRBD2. CDR1 and CDR2 (germline): MNHEY, SVGAGI. J gave up 5 bases and V 4 bases, and 11 bases lay outside the gene matches. The CDR3 loop spans 16 amino acids. CDR3 nucleotide sequence: TGTGCCAGCAGTTCGCCACCAACGGGAGGGGGAGATACGCAGTATTTT. It codes for CASSSPPTGGGDTQYF.

This clone was picked up a small number of times. This sequence joins TRBV19 and TRBJ1-5; D ambiguous. V gave up 7 bases and J gave up 4 bases, with 11 bases separating them. The CDR3 runs 13 residues. Germline V gene lookup returns CDR1 LNHDA and CDR2 SQIVND (reference sequence). CDR3 protein: CASKLRGNQPQHF. The CDR3 nucleotides are TGTGCCAGTAAATTGAGAGGAAATCAGCCCCAGCATTTT.

The V call is TRBV4-1, the J call TRBJ1-1; TRBD1 aligns across 8 bases. The trim removed 0 bases at V and 1 base at J, leaving 10 bases unmatched. Germline assignment: CDR1 MGHRA and CDR2 YSYEKL. The CDR3 extends over 18 amino acids. The CDR3 DNA sequence: TGCGCCAGCAGCCAAGATTGGGACTACAGGGGGACGAACACTGAAGCTTTCTTT. Its translation: CASSQDWDYRGTNTEAFF.

This chain uses TRBV21-1 with TRBJ2-7; the table assigns TRBD1, which was not confirmed against the DNA. TRBV21-1 is described as a pseudogene. CDR3 length equals 14 residues. CDR3 bases: TGTGCCAGCAGCAGACAGGGGGTGTCCTACGAGCAGTACTTC. Its translation is CASSRQGVSYEQYF.

V is TRBV9 and J is TRBJ1-1, with D perhaps TRBD1 (5 bases). Deletions cut 0 bases from V and 4 bases from J, with 13 bases between. CDR1 and CDR2 from the germline V gene are SGDLS and YYNGEE. The CDR3 extends over 15 amino acids. CDR3 region: CASSVVKGDVTEAFF. CDR3 DNA: TGTGCCAGCAGCGTAGTAAAAGGGGATGTCACTGAAGCTTTCTTT.

The chain uses TRBV7-8 and TRBJ2-3, with D perhaps matching TRBD2 (6 bases). The CDR3 runs 16 residues. CDR1 and CDR2 (germline): SGHVS, FQNEAQ. V was cut by 4 bases and J by 2 bases, with 16 bases left in between. The CDR3, as DNA: TGTGCCAGCAGCTCCAAAAGACTAGACTTCACAGATACGCAGTATTTT. This gives the protein CASSSKRLDFTDTQYF.

The chain carries TRBV18 and TRBJ2-3, with 9 bases fitting TRBD1. Trimming removed 6 bases from V and 4 bases from J; junction bases left unmatched: 11. CDR3 size: 16 residues. Germline lookup yields CDR1 KGHSH and CDR2 LQKENI. As DNA, the CDR3 is TGTGCCAGCTCGCACATCGGGACAGGGAACGCAGATACGCAGTATTTT. Its translation is CASSHIGTGNADTQYF.

The genes are TRBV7-9 and TRBJ2-2, with no clear D. There are 15 residues in the CDR3. Germline CDR1 reads SEHNR; CDR2 reads FQNEAQ (reference sequence). V lost 0 bases and J 1 base, leaving 6 bases between the germline ends. CDR3 nucleotide sequence: TGTGCCAGCAGCTTAGCCTCGTGGAACACCGGGGAGCTGTTTTTT. It encodes CASSLASWNTGELFF.

The J gene is TRBJ2-5, the V gene TRBV29-1, with a weak D call TRBD1 (6 bases). Between the trimmed V and J ends, which lost 6 bases and 5 bases, there was a span of 13 bases. The CDR3 is 12 residues long. CDR1 is SQVTM and CDR2 is ANQGSEA in the germline V gene. This CDR3 is CSVKQGFETQYF. CDR3 nucleotide sequence: TGCAGCGTCAAACAGGGATTTGAGACCCAGTACTTC.

The chain recombines TRBV9 with TRBJ2-1; 11 bases are shared with TRBD2. Germline values: CDR1 SGDLS, CDR2 YYNGEE. This CDR3 has 17 amino acids. The ends lost 3 bases at V and 3 bases at J; junction bases unmatched: 8. As DNA, the CDR3 is TGTGCCAGCAGCGCCCCGCCCCTAGCGGGAGGCTACAATGAGCAGTTCTTC. It translates to CASSAPPLAGGYNEQFF.

V gene TRBV19 combines with J gene TRBJ1-1; 9 nucleotides agree with TRBD1. With 5 bases clipped from V and 4 bases from J, the junction kept 8 bases outside the gene matches. This CDR3 contains 15 residues. Per the germline V gene, CDR1 is LNHDA and CDR2 is SQIVND (reference sequence). CDR3 loop: CASSPKGQGFTEAFF. CDR3 coding DNA: TGTGCCAGTAGTCCGAAGGGACAGGGTTTCACTGAAGCTTTCTTT.

The chain combines TRBV2 with TRBJ2-7; TRBD2 agrees at 7 bases. The V segment lost 7 bases and the J segment 2 bases; nucleotides outside the gene matches: 14. From germline, CDR1 is SNHLY and CDR2 FYNNEI. There are 16 residues in the CDR3. As DNA, the CDR3 is TGTGCCAGCACGCCCCCTTCTAGCGGCATTACCTACGAGCAGTACTTC. Residues: CASTPPSSGITYEQYF.

This rearrangement joins TRBV2 to TRBJ2-7; D is uncertain. Germline CDR1 SNHLY, CDR2 FYNNEI. The CDR3 extends over 14 amino acids. The V and J ends lost 6 bases and 2 bases respectively, with 14 bases between them. The CDR3 DNA reads TGTGCCAGCAGGCCCACAGAAGGCGCCTACGAGCAGTACTTC. Its translation: CASRPTEGAYEQYF.

V is TRBV7-6 and J is TRBJ2-5, with D uncertain. The CDR3 spans 11 residues. Trimming shortened V by 3 bases and J by 5 bases, and 4 bases separated the two germline ends. CDR1 and CDR2 (germline): SGHVS, FNYEAQ. The CDR3 DNA reads TGTGCCAGCAGCTTCGTTGAGACCCAGTACTTC. Protein product: CASSFVETQYF.

The V call is TRBV11-2, the J call TRBJ2-7; no clear D gene. V gave up 0 bases and J gave up 3 bases, with 9 bases separating them. The V gene's germline CDR1 is SGHAT and CDR2 FQNNGV. CDR3 length equals 14 residues. The CDR3 DNA reads as TGTGCCAGCAGCTTAGATCTGCTAGTCTACGAGCAGTACTTC. This codes for CASSLDLLVYEQYF.

The chain joins TRBV10-2 to TRBJ2-7, with 9 bases matching TRBD1. J lost 3 bases, V lost 3 bases, and 3 bases had no gene match. CDR3 length equals 14 residues. The germline V gene encodes CDR1 WSHSY and CDR2 SAAADI. CDR3 coding DNA: TGCGCCAGCAGTGAAGGGACAGGGTTCTACGAGCAGTACTTC. Translation gives CASSEGTGFYEQYF.

The rearrangement joins TRBV4-1 to TRBJ2-1, with 8 bases that match TRBD2. Per germline, CDR1 MGHRA and CDR2 YSYEKL. With 2 bases clipped from V and 8 bases from J, the junction kept 14 bases outside the gene matches. The CDR3 is 17 residues long. The CDR3 nucleotides are TGCGCCAGCAGCCAACCCTTCTTCGGGACTAGTATGGATGAGCAGTTCTTC. This codes for CASSQPFFGTSMDEQFF.

The chain links TRBV7-8 to TRBJ2-7; 7 nucleotides agree with TRBD1. CDR1 and CDR2 (germline): SGHVS, FQNEAQ. V gave up 1 base and J gave up 4 bases; unmatched junction bases: 10. CDR3 length equals 16 residues. The DNA of the CDR3 is TGTGCCAGCAGCTTAGGAGGGGGCATCTTGGTTTACGAGCAGTACTTC. Residues: CASSLGGGILVYEQYF.

In regard to this clone: Other DNA sequences in this sample translate to the same CDR3. Here the CDR3 DNA reads TGTGCCAGCAGCCAAGAGCTAGCGGGAGGGTACAATGAGCAGTTCTTC. Translated, it gives CASSQELAGGYNEQFF. The chain combines TRBV4-2 with TRBJ2-1; 12 bases line up with TRBD2. Losses at the gene ends were 0 bases for V and 4 bases for J; bases not matched to a gene: 1. The CDR3 spans 16 residues. Germline V lookup: CDR1 LGHNA, CDR2 YNFKEQ.

The chain combines TRBV5-1 with TRBJ1-2, with D uncertain. The CDR3 loop spans 15 amino acids. V was cut by 0 bases and J by 4 bases, with 13 bases left in between. From germline, CDR1 is SGHRS and CDR2 YFSETQ. Written as DNA, the CDR3 is TGCGCCAGCAGCTTGGAGGCAGACTCCTCCTATGGCTACACCTTC. Its protein product is CASSLEADSSYGYTF.

The chain recombines TRBV11-2 with TRBJ1-1; TRBD1 matches at 9 bases. Germline V gene lookup returns CDR1 SGHAT and CDR2 FQNNGV. This CDR3 spans 13 amino acids. With 5 bases clipped from V and 6 bases from J, the junction kept 4 bases outside the gene matches. The CDR3, as DNA: TGTGCCAGCAGCGACAGGGGGAAATCTGAAGCTTTCTTT. Translated, it gives CASSDRGKSEAFF.

DNA for the CDR3: TGTGCCAGCAGCTACCCGGGACAGGGGGGGCAAGAGACCCAGTACTTC. Translated: CASSYPGQGGQETQYF. This rearrangement joins TRBV7-9 to TRBJ2-5; TRBD1 agrees at 11 bases. In germline, CDR1 is SEHNR, CDR2 FQNEAQ (reference sequence). V lost 4 bases, J lost 2 bases, and 6 bases stayed unmatched. This CDR3 is 16 amino acids long.